The clone carrying this TCR beta chain is a singleton in its sample. Antigen: not known. Using its own MiXCR run on the multiplex PCR reads, TCRdb lists one record per CDR3 protein. The table lists roughly 260,000 distinct CDR3 sequences, around 30% of them singletons. Germline CDR1 KGHSH, CDR2 LQKENI. Deletions cut 0 bases from V and 14 bases from J, with 13 bases between. This CDR3 has 12 amino acids. This record belongs to a study of breast tumors, draining lymph nodes, adjacent tissues. Breast cancer patients provided tissue from their axillary draining lymph nodes. Broader study findings: The data were judged consistent with most tumor T cells coming from lymph node and expanding in tumor. Luminal-like breast cancer showed significantly greater tumor-nontumor repertoire similarity than basal-like breast cancer did.

This sequence joins TRBV18 and TRBJ2-5, with D perhaps matching TRBD1 (6 bases). The origin of this receptor is a female donor with breast cancer. Some clones in this sample may be carry-over from other donors' samples. The sequenced sample consisted of axillary lymph node tissue. The CDR3 region has the DNA TGTGCCAGCTCACCACCCCAGGGGCGCAGCTACTTC. Amino acids: CASSPPQGRSYF.